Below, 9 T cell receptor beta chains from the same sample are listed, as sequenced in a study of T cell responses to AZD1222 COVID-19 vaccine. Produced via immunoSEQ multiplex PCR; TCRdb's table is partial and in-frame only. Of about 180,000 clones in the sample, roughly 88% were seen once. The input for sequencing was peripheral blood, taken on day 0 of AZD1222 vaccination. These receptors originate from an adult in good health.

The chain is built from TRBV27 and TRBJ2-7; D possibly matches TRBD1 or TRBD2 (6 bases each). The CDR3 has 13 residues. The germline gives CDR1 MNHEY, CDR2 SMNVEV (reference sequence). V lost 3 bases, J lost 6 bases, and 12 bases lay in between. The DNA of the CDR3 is TGTGCCAGCAGTTTTACGGGGGCCCGCGAGCAGTACTTC. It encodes CASSFTGAREQYF.

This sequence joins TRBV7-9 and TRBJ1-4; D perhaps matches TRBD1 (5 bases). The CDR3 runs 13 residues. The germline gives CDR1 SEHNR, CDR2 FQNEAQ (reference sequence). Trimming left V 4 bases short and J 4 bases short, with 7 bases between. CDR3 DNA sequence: TGTGCCAGCAGCTGGGACGGTAATGAAAAACTGTTTTTT. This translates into CASSWDGNEKLFF.

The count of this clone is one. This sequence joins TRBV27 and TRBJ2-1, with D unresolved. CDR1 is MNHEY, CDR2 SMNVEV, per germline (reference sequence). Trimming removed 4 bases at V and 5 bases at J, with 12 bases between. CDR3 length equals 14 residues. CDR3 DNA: TGTGCCAGCAGTTCTACGGTTGTTCACAATGAGCAGTTCTTC. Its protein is CASSSTVVHNEQFF.

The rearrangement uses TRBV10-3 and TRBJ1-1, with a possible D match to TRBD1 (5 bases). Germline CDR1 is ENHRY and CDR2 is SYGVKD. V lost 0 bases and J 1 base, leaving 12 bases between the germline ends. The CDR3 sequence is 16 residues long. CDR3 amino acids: CAISESGFGGNTEAFF. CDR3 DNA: TGTGCCATCAGTGAGTCAGGGTTCGGGGGGAACACTGAAGCTTTCTTT.

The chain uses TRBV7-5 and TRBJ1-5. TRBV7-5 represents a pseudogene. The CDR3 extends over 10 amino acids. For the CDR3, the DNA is TGTGTCAGAAGCCAGCTCCACCAGCATTTT. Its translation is CVRSQLHQHF.

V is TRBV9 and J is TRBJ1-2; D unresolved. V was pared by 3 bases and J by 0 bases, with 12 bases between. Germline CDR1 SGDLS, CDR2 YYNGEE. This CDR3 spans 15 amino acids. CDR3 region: CASSGESKTNYGYTF. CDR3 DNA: TGTGCCAGCAGCGGGGAGAGCAAAACTAACTATGGCTACACCTTC.

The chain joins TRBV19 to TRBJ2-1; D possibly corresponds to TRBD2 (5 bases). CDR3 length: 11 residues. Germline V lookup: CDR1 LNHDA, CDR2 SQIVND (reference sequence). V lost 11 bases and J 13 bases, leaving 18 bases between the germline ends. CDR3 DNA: TGTGCCTTCTTGTTGAGGGTACTCCAGTTCTTC. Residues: CAFLLRVLQFF.

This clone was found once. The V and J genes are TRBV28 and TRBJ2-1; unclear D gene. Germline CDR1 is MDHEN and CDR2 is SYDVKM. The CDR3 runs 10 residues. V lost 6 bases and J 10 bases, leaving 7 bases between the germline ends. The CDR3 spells CASRRGEQFF. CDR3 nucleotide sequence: TGTGCCAGCAGACGCGGCGAGCAGTTCTTC.

This chain's CDR3 is CASSSTGQAGNTIYF. CDR3 DNA sequence: TGTGCCAGCAGCTCGACGGGACAGGCTGGAAACACCATATATTTT. J is TRBJ1-3 and V is TRBV7-2, with 8 bases fitting TRBD1. Per the germline V gene, CDR1 is SGHTA and CDR2 is FQGNSA. The CDR3 consists of 15 residues. The V and J ends lost 4 bases and 2 bases, in that order; junction bases with no gene match: 4.